This TCR beta chain was profiled in a study of T cell responses to AZD1222 COVID-19 vaccine. Turning to the study itself: Researchers grouped second doses given at about 4 or about 12 weeks into one pool. Whole-study findings and limits: Repertoires were sampled only after the peak T cell response. The sample set comprised mostly white British donors with more females, and clonal diversity was possibly underestimated. Dominant at 160-218 and 743-854, vaccine-associated CD4 TCRs also spanned spike.

Produced via immunoSEQ multiplex PCR; TCRdb's table is partial and in-frame only. The table has 150,000 or so clones, around nine tenths seen once; the top ten hold more than 4.5%. The germline V and J ends were trimmed by 5 bases and 7 bases, with 13 bases remaining between them. From germline, CDR1 is SGHRS and CDR2 YFSETQ. The CDR3 runs to 13 residues. Comment on this clone: Its antigen is not known.

The TCR comes from an adult in good health. The gene calls are TRBV5-1 and TRBJ1-5; no clear D. This sample comprised peripheral blood, obtained on day 0 of AZD1222 vaccination. The DNA of the CDR3 is TGCGCCAGCAGGGCGTGGGAGGGACAGCCCCAGCATTTT. The encoded protein is CASRAWEGQPQHF.